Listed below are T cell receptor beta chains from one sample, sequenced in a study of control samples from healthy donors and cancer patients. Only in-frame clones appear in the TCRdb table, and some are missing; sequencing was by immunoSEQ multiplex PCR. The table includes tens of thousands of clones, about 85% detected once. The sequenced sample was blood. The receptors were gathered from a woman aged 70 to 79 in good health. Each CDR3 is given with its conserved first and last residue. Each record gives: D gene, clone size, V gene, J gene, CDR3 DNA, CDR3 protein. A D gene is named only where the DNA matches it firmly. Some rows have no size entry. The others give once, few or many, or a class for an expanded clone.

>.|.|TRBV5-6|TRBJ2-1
TGTGCCAGCAGCTTGGAATCAGTCGTCAACGATGAGCAGTTCTTC
CASSLESVVNDEQFF
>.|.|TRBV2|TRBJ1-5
TGTGCCAGCAGCCAACAGGGTCAGCCCCAGCATTTT
CASSQQGQPQHF
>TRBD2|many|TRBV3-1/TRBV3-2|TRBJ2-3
TGTGCCAGCAGCCTTACGCGGGGGTTTGGCACAGATACGCAGTATTTT
CASSLTRGFGTDTQYF
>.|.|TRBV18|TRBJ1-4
TGTGCCAGCTCACCAGAACATGCAACTAATGAAAAACTGTTTTTT
CASSPEHATNEKLFF
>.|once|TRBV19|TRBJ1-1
TGTGCCAGTAGTCCACCAGGGAGGACTGAAGCTTTCTTT
CASSPPGRTEAFF
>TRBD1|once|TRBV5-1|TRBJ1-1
TGCGCCAGCAGCGAGGGACCCCAGGGGGGAACTGAAGCTTTCTTT
CASSEGPQGGTEAFF
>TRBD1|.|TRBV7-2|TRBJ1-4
TGTGCCAGCAGCTTAGGGACAGGGGTGGGGACTAATGAAAAACTGTTTTTT
CASSLGTGVGTNEKLFF
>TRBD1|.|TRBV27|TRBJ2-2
TGTGCCAGCAGACAAACCGGGACAGGGGGCGGGGAGCTGTTTTTT
CASRQTGTGGGELFF
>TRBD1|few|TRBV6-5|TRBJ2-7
TGTGCCAGCAGTTACGGGGGACAGACCTACGAGCAGTACTTC
CASSYGGQTYEQYF
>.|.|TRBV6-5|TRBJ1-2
TGTGCCAGCAGTTACGAAAACACGTATGGCTACACCTTC
CASSYENTYGYTF
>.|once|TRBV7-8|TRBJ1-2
TGTGCCAGCAGCTTCATGACAGGCGATCCTAACTATGGCTACACCTTC
CASSFMTGDPNYGYTF
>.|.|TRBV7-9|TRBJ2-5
TGTGCCAGCAGCTCCCTAGGGTTCCAAGAGACCCAGTACTTC
CASSSLGFQETQYF
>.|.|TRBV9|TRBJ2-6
TGTGCCAGCAGTTTCCCTGGGGCCAACGTCCTGACTTTC
CASSFPGANVLTF
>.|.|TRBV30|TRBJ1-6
TGTGCCTGGAGTGTCCGAGGGGAGGATTCACCCCTCCACTTT
CAWSVRGEDSPLHF
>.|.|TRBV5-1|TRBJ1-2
TGCGCCAGCAGCCCCCCGGACCACTATGGCTACACCTTC
CASSPPDHYGYTF
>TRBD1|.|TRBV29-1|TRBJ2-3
TGCAGCGTTTCCGGGACAGAGAAGGAAACTAGCACAGATACGCAGTATTTT
CSVSGTEKETSTDTQYF
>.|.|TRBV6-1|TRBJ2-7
TGTGCCAGCAGTGAAAGGTACGAGCAGTACTTC
CASSERYEQYF
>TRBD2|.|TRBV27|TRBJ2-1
TGTGCCAGCAGTCCCTGGACTAGCGGGAGTGGCAATGAGCAGTTCTTC
CASSPWTSGSGNEQFF
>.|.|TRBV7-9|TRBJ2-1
TGTGCCAGCAGCTTAGGTAGGAGGGCAGGGGAGCAGTTCTTC
CASSLGRRAGEQFF
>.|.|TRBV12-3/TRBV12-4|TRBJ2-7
TGTGCCAGCAGTTCGGGGACGCTCTACGAGCAGTACTTC
CASSSGTLYEQYF
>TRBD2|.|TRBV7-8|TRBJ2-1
TGTGCCAGCAGCTTACTGGGCGGGAGTTCCAATGAGCAGTTCTTC
CASSLLGGSSNEQFF
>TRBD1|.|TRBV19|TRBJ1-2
TGTGCCAGTAGTACCGACAGGGGGCACGGCTACACCTTC
CASSTDRGHGYTF
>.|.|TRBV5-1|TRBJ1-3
TGCGCCAGCAGCTTGGTAGGGGCAGCTCCTGGAAACACCATATATTTT
CASSLVGAAPGNTIYF
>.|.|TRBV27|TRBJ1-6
TGTGCCAGCAGTTTAAACAGGGAGTATAATTCACCCCTCCACTTT
CASSLNREYNSPLHF
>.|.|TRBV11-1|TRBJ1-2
TGTGCCAGCAGCCTGGACAGTCTGGGTGGCTACACCTTC
CASSLDSLGGYTF
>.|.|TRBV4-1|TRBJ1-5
TGCGCCAGCAGCCAAGTTCGAGGGGTAGATCGCAATCAGCCCCAGCATTTT
CASSQVRGVDRNQPQHF
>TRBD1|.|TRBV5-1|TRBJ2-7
TGCGCCAGCAGCTCAAGGGGGCGATCTTACGAGCAGTACTTC
CASSSRGRSYEQYF
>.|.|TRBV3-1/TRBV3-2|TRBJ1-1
TGTGCCAGCAGCCACTCCGACAGGAACACTGAAGCTTTCTTT
CASSHSDRNTEAFF
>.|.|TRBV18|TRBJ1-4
TGTGCCAGCTCACCAAGGGGGGGTCAGGAAAAACTGTTTTTT
CASSPRGGQEKLFF
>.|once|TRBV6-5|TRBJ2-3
TGTGCCAGCAGGCGGGGCACAGATACGCAGTATTTT
CASRRGTDTQYF
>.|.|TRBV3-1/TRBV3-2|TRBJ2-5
TGTGCCAGCAGCCAAGATCTGGTCGGGGGCCTAGGGACCCAGTACTTC
CASSQDLVGGLGTQYF
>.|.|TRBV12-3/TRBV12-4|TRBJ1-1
TGTGCCAGCACCTGGGGGCTCGACACTGAAGCTTTCTTT
CASTWGLDTEAFF
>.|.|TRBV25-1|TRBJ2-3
TGTGCCAGCAGAGGCCACCTCCGGGCAGATACGCAGTATTTT
CASRGHLRADTQYF
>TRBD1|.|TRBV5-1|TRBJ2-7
TGCGCCAGCAGCTCGGGACAGGCCTCCTACGAGCAGTACTTC
CASSSGQASYEQYF
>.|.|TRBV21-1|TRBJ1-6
TGTGCCAGCAGAATCCCCGGGACAGACGATTCACCCCTCCACTTT
CASRIPGTDDSPLHF
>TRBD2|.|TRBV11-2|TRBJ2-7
TGTGCCAGCAGCTTAGGGACTAGCGGGAGATCTTACGAGCAGTACTTC
CASSLGTSGRSYEQYF
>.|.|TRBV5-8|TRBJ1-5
TGTGCCAGCAGCCTAAATATTAATCAGCCCCAGCATTTT
CASSLNINQPQHF
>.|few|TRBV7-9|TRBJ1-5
TGTGCCAGCAGCCCGTTGGGGGATCAGCCCCAGCATTTT
CASSPLGDQPQHF
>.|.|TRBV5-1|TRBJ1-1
TGCGCCAGCAGCCCTCCCCTGAACACTGAAGCTTTCTTT
CASSPPLNTEAFF
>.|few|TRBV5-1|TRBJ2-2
TGCGCCAGCAGCTTGCTAGGGCTCGACGGGGAGCTGTTTTTT
CASSLLGLDGELFF
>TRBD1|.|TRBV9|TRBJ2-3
TGTGCCAGCACCGTAGGACAGGGATACACAGATACGCAGTATTTT
CASTVGQGYTDTQYF
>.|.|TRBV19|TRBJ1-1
TGTGCCAGTAGTTGGCAAACAGATCTCACTGAAGCTTTCTTT
CASSWQTDLTEAFF
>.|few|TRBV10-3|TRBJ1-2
TGTGCCATCAGTTCAGGACAGCCATATGGCTACACCTTC
CAISSGQPYGYTF
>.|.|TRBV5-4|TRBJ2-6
TGTGCCTTAACAGGTGTCTCTGGGGCCAACGTCCTGACTTTC
CALTGVSGANVLTF
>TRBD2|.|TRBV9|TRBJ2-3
TGTGCCAGCAGCGGAGGCCCTGGCGGCGGGAGAACAGATACGCAGTATTTT
CASSGGPGGGRTDTQYF
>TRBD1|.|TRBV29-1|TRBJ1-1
TGCAGCGTTCACAGGGGAATGGGCACTGAAGCTTTCTTT
CSVHRGMGTEAFF
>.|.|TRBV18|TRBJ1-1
TGTGCCAGCTCACCGGGGAACACTGAAGCTTTCTTT
CASSPGNTEAFF
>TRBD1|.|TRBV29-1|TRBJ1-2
TGCAGCGGGAACACAGGGGTGGAAGGCTACACCTTC
CSGNTGVEGYTF
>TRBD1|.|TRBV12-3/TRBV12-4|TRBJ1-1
TGTGCCAGCGACGACAGGGAGGACACTGAAGCTTTCTTT
CASDDREDTEAFF
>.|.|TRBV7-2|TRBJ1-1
TGTGCCAGCAGCTTTGCTGACACTGAAGCTTTCTTT
CASSFADTEAFF
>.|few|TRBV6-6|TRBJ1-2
TGTGCCAGCAGTCGACAGTCTAACTATGGCTACACCTTC
CASSRQSNYGYTF
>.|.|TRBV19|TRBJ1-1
TGTGCCAGCGGGATACAGGGAAGGGCGCGGACTGAAGCTTTCTTT
CASGIQGRARTEAFF
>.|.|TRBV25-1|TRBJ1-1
TGTGCCAGCAGTGAATACGGTATGAACACTGAAGCTTTCTTT
CASSEYGMNTEAFF
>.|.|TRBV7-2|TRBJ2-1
TGTGCCAGCAGCTCGGGGCGTGGGGGGTACAATGAGCAGTTCTTC
CASSSGRGGYNEQFF
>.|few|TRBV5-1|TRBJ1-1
TGCGCCAGCAGCTTGGCAGGCACCCAGCAAACTGAAGCTTTCTTT
CASSLAGTQQTEAFF
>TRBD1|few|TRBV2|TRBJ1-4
TGTGCCAGCAGAGACAGGGGTGGCGAAAAACTGTTTTTT
CASRDRGGEKLFF
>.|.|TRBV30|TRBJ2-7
TGTGCCTGGACCACACCCCCCGGCAGGGGGGATTACGAGCAGTACTTC
CAWTTPPGRGDYEQYF
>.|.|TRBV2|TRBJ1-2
TGTGCCAGCAGCCAAGAAGGGTCTCGGTTGGGTGGCTACACCTTC
CASSQEGSRLGGYTF
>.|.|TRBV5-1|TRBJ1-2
TGCGCCAGCAGCAAACAACCGGGGCAGGGGCGTAACTATGGCTACACCTTC
CASSKQPGQGRNYGYTF